This TCR beta chain was observed in a study of blood T cell repertoires in COVID-19. Study in general: Material from acute and convalescent COVID-19 was sourced from the United States, Italy and Spain. PBMCs, B-cell-depleted T cells, or T cells were the source of the cDNA or gDNA that made up the material.

The V and J ends lost 2 bases and 4 bases respectively, with 12 bases between them. The germline V gene has CDR1 SEHNR and CDR2 FQNEAQ (reference sequence). There are 15 residues in the CDR3. Original processing methods: Quantification of nucleated cells was approximated via reference gene primer amplification. Profiled with immunoSEQ multiplex PCR; TCRdb holds only in-frame clones, not every one. The V and J calls and clone size are taken from that table; D and trimming were inferred from the DNA. This table has 250,000 to 350,000 clones, about 82% appearing once. The chain is built from TRBV7-9 and TRBJ1-5, with a tentative D call TRBD1 (5 bases). The clonotype was recovered from a woman in her fifties or sixties with active or convalescent COVID-19. Sequencing used peripheral blood. This CDR3 is CASSLSGGGNQPQHF. The CDR3 coding sequence is TGTGCCAGCAGCTTATCTGGGGGGGGAAATCAGCCCCAGCATTTT.